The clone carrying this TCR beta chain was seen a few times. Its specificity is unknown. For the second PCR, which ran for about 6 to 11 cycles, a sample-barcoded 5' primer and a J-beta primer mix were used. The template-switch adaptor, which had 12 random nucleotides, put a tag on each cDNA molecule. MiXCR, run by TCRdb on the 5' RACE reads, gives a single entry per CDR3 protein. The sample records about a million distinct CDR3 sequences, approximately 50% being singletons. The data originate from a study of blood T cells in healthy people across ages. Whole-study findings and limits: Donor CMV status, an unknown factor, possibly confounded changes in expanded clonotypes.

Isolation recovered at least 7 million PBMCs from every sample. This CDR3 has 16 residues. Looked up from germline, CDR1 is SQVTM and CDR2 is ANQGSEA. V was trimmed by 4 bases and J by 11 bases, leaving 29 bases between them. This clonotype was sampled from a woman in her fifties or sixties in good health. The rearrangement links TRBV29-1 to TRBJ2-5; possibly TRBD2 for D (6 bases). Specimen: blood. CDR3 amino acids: CSVVAGTTYRYNEQYF. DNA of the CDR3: TGCAGCGTTGTCGCGGGAACTACCTATCGCTACAATGAGCAGTACTTC.